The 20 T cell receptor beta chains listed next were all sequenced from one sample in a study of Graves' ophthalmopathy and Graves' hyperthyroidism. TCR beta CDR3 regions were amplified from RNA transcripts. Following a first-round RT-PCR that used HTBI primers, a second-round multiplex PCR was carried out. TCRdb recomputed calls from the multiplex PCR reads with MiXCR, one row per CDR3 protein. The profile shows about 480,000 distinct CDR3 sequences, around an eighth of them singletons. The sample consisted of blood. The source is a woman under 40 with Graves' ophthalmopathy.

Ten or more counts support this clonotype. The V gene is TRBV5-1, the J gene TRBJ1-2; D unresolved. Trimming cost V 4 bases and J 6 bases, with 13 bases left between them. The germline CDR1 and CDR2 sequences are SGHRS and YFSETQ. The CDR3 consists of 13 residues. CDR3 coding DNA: TGCGCCAGCAGCGGGAAAGTCTCTGATGGCTACACCTTC. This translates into CASSGKVSDGYTF.

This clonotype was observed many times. DNA for the CDR3: TGTGCCAGCAGTCGGACAGCGGATGGCTACACCTTC. It encodes CASSRTADGYTF. J is TRBJ1-2 and V is TRBV6-1; a possible D gene is TRBD1 (6 bases). Trimming shortened V by 5 bases and J by 6 bases, and 10 bases separated the two germline ends. Germline-derived CDR1 and CDR2 are MNHNS and SASEGT. This CDR3 is 12 amino acids long.

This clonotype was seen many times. The DNA of the CDR3 is TGTGCCAGCAGTGGGGGGGTCCAAGAGACCCAGTACTTC. This gives the protein CASSGGVQETQYF. This chain links TRBV12-3 or TRBV12-4 with TRBJ2-5, with TRBD2 matching over 7 bases. The junction had 1 base not matched to a gene; V was cut back by 5 bases and J by 1 base. This CDR3 is 13 amino acids long.

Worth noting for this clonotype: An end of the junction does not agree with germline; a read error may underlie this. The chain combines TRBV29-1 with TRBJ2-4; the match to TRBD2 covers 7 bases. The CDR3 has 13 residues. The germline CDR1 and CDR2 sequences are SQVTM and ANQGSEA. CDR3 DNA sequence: TGCAGCGGTCAGCAGGGAGGGGAAAACATTAAGTACTTC. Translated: CSGQQGGENIKYF.

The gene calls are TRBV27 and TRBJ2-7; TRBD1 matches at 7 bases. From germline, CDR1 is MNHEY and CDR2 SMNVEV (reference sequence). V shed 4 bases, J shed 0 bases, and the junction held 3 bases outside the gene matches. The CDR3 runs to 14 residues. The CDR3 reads CASSWAGGSYEQYF. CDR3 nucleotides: TGTGCCAGCAGTTGGGCAGGGGGCTCCTACGAGCAGTACTTC.

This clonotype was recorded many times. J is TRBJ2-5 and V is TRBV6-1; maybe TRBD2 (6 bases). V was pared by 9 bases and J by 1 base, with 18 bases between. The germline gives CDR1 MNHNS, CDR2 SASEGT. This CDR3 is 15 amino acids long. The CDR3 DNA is TGTGCCAGTCGACTCAACGCGGGGCGCCAAGAGACCCAGTACTTC. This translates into CASRLNAGRQETQYF.

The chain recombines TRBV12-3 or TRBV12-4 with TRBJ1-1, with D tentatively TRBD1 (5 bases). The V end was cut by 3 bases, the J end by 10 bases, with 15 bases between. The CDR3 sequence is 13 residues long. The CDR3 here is CASSLVGGQGAFF. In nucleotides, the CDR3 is TGTGCCAGCAGTTTGGTGGGGGGTCAAGGAGCTTTCTTT.

CDR3: CASSHGLGQGITEAFF. In DNA, the CDR3 is TGCGCCAGCAGCCACGGGTTGGGGCAGGGGATTACTGAAGCTTTCTTT. The gene calls are TRBV4-1 and TRBJ1-1; a possible D gene is TRBD1 (6 bases). The germline V and J ends were trimmed by 3 bases and 5 bases, with 19 bases remaining between them. The CDR3 is made up of 16 amino acids. CDR1 is MGHRA and CDR2 is YSYEKL in the germline V gene.

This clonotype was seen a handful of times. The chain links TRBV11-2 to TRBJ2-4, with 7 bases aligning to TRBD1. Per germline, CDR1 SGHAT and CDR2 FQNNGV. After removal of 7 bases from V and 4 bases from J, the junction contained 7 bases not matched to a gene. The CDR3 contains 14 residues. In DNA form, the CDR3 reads TGTGCCAGCACCTCGGGACAGATTAAAAACATTCAGTACTTC. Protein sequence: CASTSGQIKNIQYF.

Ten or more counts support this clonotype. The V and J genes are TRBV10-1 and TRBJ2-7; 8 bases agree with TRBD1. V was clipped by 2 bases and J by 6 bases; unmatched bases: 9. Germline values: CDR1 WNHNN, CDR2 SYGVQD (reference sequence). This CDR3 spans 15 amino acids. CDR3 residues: CASSETGGRGTEQYF. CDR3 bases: TGCGCCAGCAGTGAGACAGGGGGTCGGGGGACCGAGCAGTACTTC.

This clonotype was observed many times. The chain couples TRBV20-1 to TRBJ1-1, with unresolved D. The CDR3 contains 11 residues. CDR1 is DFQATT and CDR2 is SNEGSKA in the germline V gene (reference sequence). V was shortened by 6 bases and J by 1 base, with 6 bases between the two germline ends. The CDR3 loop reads CSAIENTEAFF. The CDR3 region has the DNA TGCAGTGCCATCGAGAACACTGAAGCTTTCTTT.

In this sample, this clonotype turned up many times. Here the CDR3 DNA reads TGCAGTACGGACAGGGGGCTGACTGAAGCTTTCTTT. Residues: CSTDRGLTEAFF. The rearrangement links TRBV29-1 to TRBJ1-1; TRBD1 matches at 11 bases. CDR1 and CDR2 from the germline V gene are SQVTM and ANQGSEA. The CDR3 length is 12 residues.

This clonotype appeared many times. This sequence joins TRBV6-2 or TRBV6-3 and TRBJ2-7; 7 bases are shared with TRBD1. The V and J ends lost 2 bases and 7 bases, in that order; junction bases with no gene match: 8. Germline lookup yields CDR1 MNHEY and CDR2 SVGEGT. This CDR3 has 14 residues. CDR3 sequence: CASSYAVGGNEQYF. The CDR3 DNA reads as TGTGCCAGCAGTTACGCCGTAGGGGGCAATGAGCAGTACTTC.

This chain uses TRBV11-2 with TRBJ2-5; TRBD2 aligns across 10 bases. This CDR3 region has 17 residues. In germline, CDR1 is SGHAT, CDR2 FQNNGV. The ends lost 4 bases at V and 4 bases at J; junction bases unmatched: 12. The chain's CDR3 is CASSSWGAGGPIETQYF. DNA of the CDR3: TGTGCCAGCAGCTCTTGGGGAGCGGGAGGGCCCATAGAGACCCAGTACTTC.

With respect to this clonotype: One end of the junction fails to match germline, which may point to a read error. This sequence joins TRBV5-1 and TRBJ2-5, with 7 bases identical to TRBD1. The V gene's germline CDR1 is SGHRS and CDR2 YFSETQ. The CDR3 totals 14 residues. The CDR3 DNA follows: TGCGCCAGCCGCTTGACAGGGCCTCAAGAGACCCAGTACTTC. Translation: CASRLTGPQETQYF.

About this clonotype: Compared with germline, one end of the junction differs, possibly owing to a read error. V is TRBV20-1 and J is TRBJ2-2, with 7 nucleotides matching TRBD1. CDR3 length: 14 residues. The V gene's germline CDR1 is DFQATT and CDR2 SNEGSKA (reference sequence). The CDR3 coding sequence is TGCAGTATCCTATTCGACAGGGACACCGGGGAGCTGTGTTTT. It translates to CSILFDRDTGELCF.

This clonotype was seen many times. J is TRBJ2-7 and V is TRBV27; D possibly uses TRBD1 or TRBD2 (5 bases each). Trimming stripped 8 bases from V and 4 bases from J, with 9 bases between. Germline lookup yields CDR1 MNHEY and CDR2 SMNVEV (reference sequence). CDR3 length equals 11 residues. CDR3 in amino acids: CASGTGYEQYF. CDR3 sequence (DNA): TGTGCCAGCGGGACCGGATACGAGCAGTACTTC.

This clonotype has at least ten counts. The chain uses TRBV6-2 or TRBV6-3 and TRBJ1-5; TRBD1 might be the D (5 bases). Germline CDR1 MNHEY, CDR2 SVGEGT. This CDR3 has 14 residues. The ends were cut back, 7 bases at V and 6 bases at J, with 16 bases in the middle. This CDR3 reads CASKDIVDIQPQHF. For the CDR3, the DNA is TGTGCCAGCAAGGACATCGTGGATATTCAGCCCCAGCATTTT.

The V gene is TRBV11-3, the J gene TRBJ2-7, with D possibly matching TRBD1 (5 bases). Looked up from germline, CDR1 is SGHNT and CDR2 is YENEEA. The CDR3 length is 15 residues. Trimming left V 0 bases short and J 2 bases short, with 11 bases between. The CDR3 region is CASSLDPVGAYEQYF. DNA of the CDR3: TGTGCCAGCAGCTTAGACCCGGTAGGGGCCTACGAGCAGTACTTC.

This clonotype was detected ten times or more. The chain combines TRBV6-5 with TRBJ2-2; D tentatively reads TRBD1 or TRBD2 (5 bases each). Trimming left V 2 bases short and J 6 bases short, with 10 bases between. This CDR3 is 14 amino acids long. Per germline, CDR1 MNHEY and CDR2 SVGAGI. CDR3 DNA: TGTGCCAGCAGTTACGTACGAGGGGCCGGGGAGCTGTTTTTT. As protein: CASSYVRGAGELFF.